The TCR beta chain under discussion was sequenced for a study of early T cells in non-severe SARS-CoV-2 infection. TCRdb reanalysed the 5' RACE reads using MiXCR and keeps one entry per CDR3 protein. Of tens of thousands of distinct CDR3 sequences listed, roughly 12% are singletons. The germline V gene encodes CDR1 SQVTM and CDR2 ANQGSEA. With 4 bases removed from V and 4 bases from J, the gap between germline ends came to 15 bases. The CDR3 is 14 residues long. The sequence came from an adult who was a healthcare worker with PCR-confirmed SARS-CoV-2 infection or an uninfected control (not recorded which). Sequencing used whole blood. The genes are TRBV29-1 and TRBJ2-3; the D call may be TRBD1 or TRBD2 (6 bases each). The CDR3 region is CSVGSGAGSDTQYF. CDR3 DNA: TGCAGCGTTGGATCGGGGGCCGGGTCAGATACGCAGTATTTT.